One sample yielded the 14 T cell receptor beta chains listed below, sequenced in a study of yellow fever vaccine responses in identical twins. TCRdb analysed the RT-PCR reads with MiXCR anew, one entry per CDR3 protein. Of around 2,000 distinct CDR3 sequences in the sample, 75% to 90% were seen once. This specimen consisted of T cells from blood (PBMCs), unsorted or a sorted subset (not recorded which), obtained before or after yellow fever vaccination (not recorded which). These receptors were taken from a woman aged 18 to 35 who received the yellow fever vaccine.

The rearrangement uses TRBV11-2 and TRBJ2-7, with D uncertain. Trimming took off 0 bases at V and 4 bases at J, with 10 bases between the two ends. This CDR3 is 14 amino acids long. Per germline, CDR1 SGHAT and CDR2 FQNNGV. Here the CDR3 DNA reads TGTGCCAGCAGCTTAGACTCCGGGTCTTACGAGCAGTACTTC. Residues: CASSLDSGSYEQYF.

This clonotype was seen a handful of times. The chain employs TRBV10-1 and TRBJ1-2; no definite D call. The CDR3 consists of 13 residues. Between the trimmed V and J ends, which lost 10 bases and 3 bases, there was a span of 15 bases. Germline V lookup: CDR1 WNHNN, CDR2 SYGVQD (reference sequence). In nucleotides, the CDR3 is TGCGCCACTACGCCGGACGGGGACTATGGCTACACCTTC. It codes for CATTPDGDYGYTF.

CDR3 sequence: CASSQGGQSREKLFF. The CDR3 region has the DNA TGCGCCAGCAGCCAAGGTGGACAATCCAGGGAAAAACTGTTTTTT. The chain recombines TRBV4-1 with TRBJ1-4; a weak D match, TRBD1 (5 bases). CDR1 is MGHRA and CDR2 is YSYEKL in the germline V gene. The CDR3 totals 15 residues. Trimming left V 1 base short and J 8 bases short, with 14 bases between.

The V call is TRBV11-2, the J call TRBJ2-1; 9 bases line up with TRBD2. The CDR3 loop spans 16 amino acids. CDR1 is SGHAT and CDR2 is FQNNGV in the germline V gene. With 1 base clipped from V and 4 bases from J, the junction kept 5 bases outside the gene matches. This CDR3 is CASSLALAGLYNEQFF. Written as DNA, the CDR3 is TGTGCCAGCAGCTTAGCTCTAGCGGGGCTATACAATGAGCAGTTCTTC.

CDR3 protein: CATSLRVDSSYEQYF. CDR3 sequence (DNA): TGTGCCACCAGCCTTCGGGTGGATAGCTCCTACGAGCAGTACTTC. The chain links TRBV15 to TRBJ2-7; D not certain. V shed 5 bases and J shed 0 bases, with 14 bases lying between them. Germline V gene sequence: CDR1 LNHNV, CDR2 YYDKDF (reference sequence). This CDR3 is built from 15 residues.

The chain uses TRBV2 and TRBJ1-1; 8 bases align to TRBD1. Germline V gene lookup returns CDR1 SNHLY and CDR2 FYNNEI. This CDR3 has 15 amino acids. V lost 7 bases to trimming and J lost 1 base; unmatched junction nucleotides: 8. DNA of the CDR3: TGTGCCAGCACCTTACGGACAGGGAGGAACACTGAAGCTTTCTTT. This encodes CASTLRTGRNTEAFF.

This clonotype was seen just once. The chain combines TRBV27 with TRBJ2-5; a weak D match, TRBD2 (6 bases). Germline V gives CDR1 MNHEY, CDR2 SMNVEV (reference sequence). This CDR3 has 16 amino acids. V lost 5 bases, J lost 0 bases, and 16 bases lay in between. The CDR3 sequence is CASSVGASVYQETQYF. In DNA, the CDR3 is TGTGCCAGCAGTGTTGGGGCTAGCGTGTACCAAGAGACCCAGTACTTC.

The genes are TRBV15 and TRBJ2-2; maybe TRBD1 (7 bases). With 3 bases removed from V and 6 bases from J, the gap between germline ends came to 11 bases. This CDR3 has 14 amino acids. From germline, CDR1 is LNHNV and CDR2 YYDKDF (reference sequence). The chain's CDR3 is CATSSDREAGELFF. DNA for the CDR3: TGTGCCACCAGCAGCGACAGGGAGGCCGGGGAGCTGTTTTTT.

The V gene is TRBV14, the J gene TRBJ2-7; D is unclear. CDR1 is SGHDN and CDR2 is FVKESK in the germline V gene. V was cut by 0 bases and J by 3 bases, with 9 bases left in between. CDR3 length: 14 amino acids. The CDR3 reads CASSQEDIYYEQYF. CDR3 DNA sequence: TGTGCCAGCAGCCAAGAAGACATCTACTACGAGCAGTACTTC. The whole variable domain, remainder taken from reference TRBV14 and TRBJ2-7, is EAGVTQFPSHSVIEKGQTVTLRCDPISGHDNLYWYRRVMGKEIKFLLHFVKESKQDESGMPNNRFLAERTGGTYSTLKVQPAELEDSGVYFCASSQEDIYYEQYFGPGTRLTVT.

This chain uses TRBV23-1 with TRBJ1-2; D is ambiguous. TRBV23-1 is noted as an ORF with a role that remains uncertain. The CDR3 sequence is 16 residues long. With 4 bases removed from V and 3 bases from J, the gap between germline ends came to 18 bases. The CDR3 sequence: CASSPSPRRSDYGYTF. CDR3 DNA sequence: TGCGCCAGCAGTCCATCCCCCAGGCGGTCGGACTATGGCTACACCTTC.

As DNA, the CDR3 is TGTGCCAGCAGCTGGTTGAACACTGAAGCTTTCTTT. Translation gives CASSWLNTEAFF. The chain is built from TRBV7-6 and TRBJ1-1; D is ambiguous. The CDR3 runs 12 residues. Trimming removed 4 bases at V and 0 bases at J, with 3 bases between. Germline values: CDR1 SGHVS, CDR2 FNYEAQ. Filled out from reference TRBV7-6 and TRBJ1-1, the complete variable domain reads GAGVSQSPRYKVTKRGQDVALRCDPISGHVSLYWYRQALGQGPEFLTYFNYEAQQDKSGLPNDRFSAERPEGSISTLTIQRTEQRDSAMYRCASSWLNTEAFFGQGTRLTVV.

The chain joins TRBV2 to TRBJ2-7, with D uncertain. There are 15 residues in the CDR3. Looked up from germline, CDR1 is SNHLY and CDR2 is FYNNEI. V lost 5 bases and J lost 1, with 15 bases in between. The CDR3 DNA is TGTGCCAGCAGTCCGACTGTGAGCCCTTCCTACGAGCAGTACTTC. Its protein is CASSPTVSPSYEQYF.

The chain employs TRBV20-1 and TRBJ2-3; D not resolved. Germline V gives CDR1 DFQATT, CDR2 SNEGSKA (reference sequence). V lost 2 bases and J 8 bases, leaving 11 bases between the germline ends. CDR3 length equals 12 residues. For the CDR3, the DNA is TGCAGTGCTAGAATGATCGTCGGTACGCAGTATTTT. Amino acids: CSARMIVGTQYF.

The table lists this clonotype with a count of one. The genes are TRBV6-5 and TRBJ2-1, with 7 positions matching TRBD1. V lost 0 bases, J lost 9 bases, and 11 bases stayed unmatched. Looked up from germline, CDR1 is MNHEY and CDR2 is SVGAGI. The CDR3 length is 16 residues. The CDR3 reads CASSYSHIAGGGEQFF. CDR3 DNA sequence: TGTGCCAGCAGTTACTCCCACATCGCAGGGGGTGGTGAGCAGTTCTTC.